This is a list of T cell receptor beta chains from one sample in a study of blood T cell repertoires in COVID-19. The protocol was immunoSEQ multiplex PCR, while the TCRdb copy is restricted to in-frame clones and leaves out a portion. The table has around 120,000 clones, around two thirds seen once. The sample was peripheral blood. The receptor source for this set is a woman aged 70-85 years with acute or convalescent COVID-19. Each CDR3 is given with its conserved first and last residue. Each record gives: V gene, D gene, CDR3 protein. D genes are given only for firm matches.

v_call: TRBV5-1; d_call: TRBD1; cdr3_aa: CASSGQGRDTQYF
v_call: TRBV2; d_call: .; cdr3_aa: CASRTRFSYEQYF
v_call: TRBV19; d_call: .; cdr3_aa: CASRELQSSGANVLTF
v_call: TRBV25-1; d_call: .; cdr3_aa: CASRLDSNEKLFF
v_call: TRBV7-2; d_call: TRBD1; cdr3_aa: CASSLARTGIAGELFF
v_call: TRBV9; d_call: .; cdr3_aa: CASSARNEANEKLFF
v_call: TRBV30; d_call: TRBD2; cdr3_aa: CAWSVGAGGQETQYF
v_call: TRBV5-6; d_call: .; cdr3_aa: CASSPGGLNQPQHF
v_call: TRBV5-6; d_call: TRBD2; cdr3_aa: CASSFTSVKETQYF
v_call: TRBV5-1; d_call: TRBD1; cdr3_aa: CASSKDRTTDTQYF
v_call: TRBV7-2; d_call: .; cdr3_aa: CASSLVSGPSYEQYF
v_call: TRBV6-7; d_call: TRBD1; cdr3_aa: CASSLRTGLYGYTF
v_call: TRBV6-1; d_call: .; cdr3_aa: CASSEGSGAYNEQFF
v_call: TRBV28; d_call: .; cdr3_aa: CATQQASTGELFF
v_call: TRBV5-8; d_call: .; cdr3_aa: CASSPRGQPQHF
v_call: TRBV6-5; d_call: .; cdr3_aa: CATYRTNLYEQYF
v_call: TRBV7-8; d_call: .; cdr3_aa: CASISSYTEAFF
v_call: TRBV7-7; d_call: TRBD1; cdr3_aa: CASSPGTDQYNEQFF
v_call: TRBV27; d_call: .; cdr3_aa: CASGSGGGTETQYF